This is a list of T cell receptor beta chains from one sample in a study of OX40 agonist ivuxolimab in advanced cancers. Method: immunoSEQ multiplex PCR; TCRdb's copy keeps in-frame clones and lacks some. The sample has under 95,000 clones, around 86% seen once. The material sequenced was CD4+ or CD8+ T cells sorted from blood, taken in a trial of the OX40 agonist ivuxolimab. The receptors come from an adult with an advanced solid tumor such as melanoma, head and neck, liver or kidney cancer. Each CDR3 is given with its conserved first and last residue. The D gene is left open where the match is weak. The listing skips clone size in some rows; elsewhere it reads once, few, many or a size class.

v_call: TRBV15; j_call: TRBJ1-4; clone_size: NA; d_call: NA; cdr3_aa: CATSGRVSNEKLFF; cdr3_nt: TGTGCCACCAGCGGCAGGGTCTCAAATGAAAAACTGTTTTTT
v_call: TRBV7-2; j_call: TRBJ1-5; clone_size: NA; d_call: NA; cdr3_aa: CASSSQTGDNQPQHF; cdr3_nt: TGTGCCAGCAGCTCCCAGACAGGCGATAATCAGCCCCAGCATTTT
v_call: TRBV27; j_call: TRBJ2-1; clone_size: NA; d_call: TRBD1; cdr3_aa: CASSFRDSHNEQFF; cdr3_nt: TGTGCCAGCAGTTTCCGGGACAGTCACAATGAGCAGTTCTTC
v_call: TRBV18; j_call: TRBJ1-5; clone_size: NA; d_call: TRBD1; cdr3_aa: CASSPRGQGNQPQHF; cdr3_nt: TGTGCCAGCTCACCACGGGGACAGGGCAATCAGCCCCAGCATTTT
v_call: TRBV6-1; j_call: TRBJ1-1; clone_size: NA; d_call: NA; cdr3_aa: CASRRQMNTEAFF; cdr3_nt: TGTGCCAGCAGACGTCAGATGAACACTGAAGCTTTCTTT
v_call: TRBV18; j_call: TRBJ2-5; clone_size: NA; d_call: NA; cdr3_aa: CASSPQLLQETQYF; cdr3_nt: TGTGCCAGCTCCCCACAGCTCCTCCAAGAGACCCAGTACTTC
v_call: TRBV5-5; j_call: TRBJ1-1; clone_size: NA; d_call: NA; cdr3_aa: CASSLVRGATEAFF; cdr3_nt: TGTGCCAGCAGCTTGGTACGAGGGGCCACTGAAGCTTTCTTT
v_call: TRBV7-6; j_call: TRBJ2-5; clone_size: NA; d_call: NA; cdr3_aa: CASSLTQETQYF; cdr3_nt: TGTGCCAGCAGCCTGACCCAAGAGACCCAGTACTTC
v_call: TRBV28; j_call: TRBJ2-7; clone_size: NA; d_call: NA; cdr3_aa: CASRVGTTYEQYF; cdr3_nt: TGTGCCAGCAGAGTCGGGACAACCTACGAGCAGTACTTC
v_call: TRBV11-3; j_call: TRBJ2-7; clone_size: NA; d_call: NA; cdr3_aa: CASSRTRDPYEQYF; cdr3_nt: TGTGCCAGCAGCAGAACCCGAGATCCCTACGAGCAGTACTTC
v_call: TRBV5-4; j_call: TRBJ2-2; clone_size: NA; d_call: TRBD1; cdr3_aa: CASSLGGDTGELFF; cdr3_nt: TGTGCCAGCAGCTTAGGGGGCGACACCGGGGAGCTGTTTTTT
v_call: TRBV27; j_call: TRBJ1-1; clone_size: NA; d_call: NA; cdr3_aa: CASSLGVGEAFF; cdr3_nt: TGTGCCAGCTCTCTTGGCGTGGGGGAAGCTTTCTTT
v_call: TRBV10-3; j_call: TRBJ2-3; clone_size: once; d_call: TRBD2; cdr3_aa: CAISESGLAEDTQYF; cdr3_nt: TGTGCCATCAGTGAGTCGGGGCTAGCGGAAGATACGCAGTATTTT
v_call: TRBV5-4; j_call: TRBJ2-7; clone_size: few; d_call: TRBD2; cdr3_aa: CASSPLAGRDEQYF; cdr3_nt: TGTGCCAGCAGCCCTCTAGCGGGAAGGGACGAGCAGTACTTC
v_call: TRBV27; j_call: TRBJ2-2; clone_size: NA; d_call: TRBD2; cdr3_aa: CASSRVGLAGELFF; cdr3_nt: TGTGCCAGCAGTCGCGTGGGACTAGCAGGGGAGCTGTTTTTT
v_call: TRBV6-6; j_call: TRBJ2-7; clone_size: NA; d_call: NA; cdr3_aa: CASSYGPGANSYEQYF; cdr3_nt: TGTGCCAGCAGTTACGGACCGGGAGCGAACTCCTACGAGCAGTACTTC
v_call: TRBV19; j_call: TRBJ1-2; clone_size: few; d_call: TRBD1; cdr3_aa: CASSILRGAQSYGYTF; cdr3_nt: TGTGCCAGTAGCATTCTCAGGGGGGCGCAAAGCTATGGCTACACCTTC
v_call: TRBV6-5; j_call: TRBJ1-1; clone_size: once; d_call: NA; cdr3_aa: CASSPPFARAEAFF; cdr3_nt: TGTGCCAGCAGCCCCCCTTTTGCGAGGGCTGAAGCTTTCTTT
v_call: TRBV19; j_call: TRBJ1-6; clone_size: NA; d_call: NA; cdr3_aa: CASSIRGRVSPLHF; cdr3_nt: TGTGCCAGTAGTATTCGAGGAAGGGTCTCACCCCTCCACTTT
v_call: TRBV2; j_call: TRBJ2-7; clone_size: NA; d_call: NA; cdr3_aa: CASSYIEYYEQYF; cdr3_nt: TGTGCCAGCAGTTACATAGAATACTACGAGCAGTACTTC
v_call: TRBV6-1; j_call: TRBJ1-2; clone_size: NA; d_call: TRBD1; cdr3_aa: CASSQGQGRAYGYTF; cdr3_nt: TGTGCCAGCAGTCAGGGACAGGGTCGGGCCTATGGCTACACCTTC
v_call: TRBV5-1; j_call: TRBJ2-7; clone_size: once; d_call: NA; cdr3_aa: CASSKGGTSYEQYF; cdr3_nt: TGCGCCAGCAGCAAGGGTGGGACCTCCTACGAGCAGTACTTC
v_call: TRBV5-1; j_call: TRBJ1-4; clone_size: once; d_call: TRBD1; cdr3_aa: CASASGGLTGAVEKLFF; cdr3_nt: TGCGCCAGCGCATCGGGAGGCCTGACAGGGGCTGTTGAAAAACTGTTTTTT
v_call: TRBV9; j_call: TRBJ2-1; clone_size: NA; d_call: NA; cdr3_aa: CASSARLNEQFF; cdr3_nt: TGTGCCAGCAGCGCCCGTCTCAATGAGCAGTTCTTC
v_call: TRBV4-3; j_call: TRBJ2-3; clone_size: NA; d_call: TRBD2; cdr3_aa: CASSRTTSGSADTQYF; cdr3_nt: TGCGCCAGCAGCCGTACGACTAGCGGGAGTGCCGATACGCAGTATTTT
v_call: TRBV11-3; j_call: TRBJ1-2; clone_size: once; d_call: NA; cdr3_aa: CASSPGPSDYGYTF; cdr3_nt: TGTGCCAGCAGCCCGGGACCGTCCGACTATGGCTACACCTTC
v_call: TRBV27; j_call: TRBJ2-2; clone_size: NA; d_call: NA; cdr3_aa: CASSFGISGELFF; cdr3_nt: TGTGCCAGCAGTTTCGGGATATCCGGGGAGCTGTTTTTT
v_call: TRBV6-1; j_call: TRBJ2-1; clone_size: once; d_call: NA; cdr3_aa: CASSQESRTFGSYNEQFF; cdr3_nt: TGTGCCAGCAGTCAAGAAAGTAGGACCTTCGGGTCCTACAATGAGCAGTTCTTC
v_call: TRBV18; j_call: TRBJ2-3; clone_size: NA; d_call: NA; cdr3_aa: CASSPSTDTQYF; cdr3_nt: TGTGCCAGCTCACCCAGCACAGATACGCAGTATTTT
v_call: TRBV30; j_call: TRBJ1-5; clone_size: NA; d_call: NA; cdr3_aa: CAWSMTVSTYSNQPQHF; cdr3_nt: TGTGCCTGGAGTATGACAGTATCAACTTATAGCAATCAGCCCCAGCATTTT
v_call: TRBV9; j_call: TRBJ2-1; clone_size: NA; d_call: NA; cdr3_aa: CASSVVSRGDEQFF; cdr3_nt: TGTGCCAGCAGCGTAGTTTCCAGGGGGGATGAGCAGTTCTTC
v_call: TRBV7-2; j_call: TRBJ2-2; clone_size: NA; d_call: NA; cdr3_aa: CASSRTTGELFF; cdr3_nt: TGTGCCAGCAGCAGGACCACCGGGGAGCTGTTTTTT
v_call: TRBV9; j_call: TRBJ2-4; clone_size: NA; d_call: NA; cdr3_aa: CASSPPRGMAKNIQYF; cdr3_nt: TGTGCCAGCAGCCCCCCACGGGGGATGGCCAAAAACATTCAGTACTTC
v_call: TRBV19; j_call: TRBJ2-7; clone_size: NA; d_call: NA; cdr3_aa: CASSKDSYEQYF; cdr3_nt: TGTGCCAGTAGTAAGGACAGCTACGAGCAGTACTTC
v_call: TRBV4-2; j_call: TRBJ1-4; clone_size: NA; d_call: NA; cdr3_aa: CASSWDVNEKLFF; cdr3_nt: TGTGCCAGCAGCTGGGATGTCAATGAAAAACTGTTTTTT
v_call: TRBV29-1; j_call: TRBJ2-6; clone_size: NA; d_call: TRBD1; cdr3_aa: CSVDDRGKAGANVLTF; cdr3_nt: TGCAGCGTTGACGACAGGGGAAAAGCTGGGGCCAACGTCCTGACTTTC
v_call: TRBV6-6; j_call: TRBJ1-3; clone_size: NA; d_call: NA; cdr3_aa: CASSLGGGPRNTIYF; cdr3_nt: TGTGCCAGCAGTTTGGGAGGGGGGCCAAGAAACACCATATATTTT
v_call: TRBV30; j_call: TRBJ2-1; clone_size: NA; d_call: NA; cdr3_aa: CAWSPKGRFLYNEQFF; cdr3_nt: TGTGCCTGGAGCCCCAAGGGCAGGTTTCTCTACAATGAGCAGTTCTTC
v_call: TRBV5-1; j_call: TRBJ2-2; clone_size: NA; d_call: NA; cdr3_aa: CATRGKDRSTGELFF; cdr3_nt: TGCGCCACCAGAGGGAAGGACCGCTCCACCGGGGAGCTGTTTTTT
v_call: TRBV28; j_call: TRBJ1-2; clone_size: NA; d_call: NA; cdr3_aa: CASRTGDSDYGYTF; cdr3_nt: TGTGCCAGCAGAACAGGTGACAGTGACTATGGCTACACCTTC
v_call: TRBV5-1; j_call: TRBJ2-2; clone_size: NA; d_call: NA; cdr3_aa: CASSLGDITGELFF; cdr3_nt: TGCGCCAGCAGCCTCGGGGACATCACCGGGGAGCTGTTTTTT
v_call: TRBV5-6; j_call: TRBJ2-5; clone_size: NA; d_call: NA; cdr3_aa: CASSWGNPLGGRETQYF; cdr3_nt: TGTGCCAGCAGCTGGGGTAACCCGTTGGGGGGTAGAGAGACCCAGTACTTC
v_call: TRBV30; j_call: TRBJ2-6; clone_size: once; d_call: NA; cdr3_aa: CAWSRGPGANVLTF; cdr3_nt: TGTGCCTGGAGCCGGGGACCTGGGGCCAACGTCCTGACTTTC
v_call: TRBV2; j_call: TRBJ1-5; clone_size: NA; d_call: NA; cdr3_aa: CASSETRESNQPQHF; cdr3_nt: TGTGCCAGCAGTGAAACTCGGGAAAGCAATCAGCCCCAGCATTTT
v_call: TRBV5-1; j_call: TRBJ1-5; clone_size: few; d_call: NA; cdr3_aa: CASSRSGLGNQPQHF; cdr3_nt: TGCGCCAGCAGTCGGTCAGGGCTGGGCAATCAGCCCCAGCATTTT
v_call: TRBV5-4; j_call: TRBJ1-1; clone_size: once; d_call: NA; cdr3_aa: CASRYPGVTEAFF; cdr3_nt: TGTGCCAGCAGATATCCAGGGGTCACTGAAGCTTTCTTT
v_call: TRBV5-1; j_call: TRBJ2-1; clone_size: NA; d_call: NA; cdr3_aa: CASSRVDEQFF; cdr3_nt: TGCGCCAGCAGCAGGGTGGATGAGCAGTTCTTC
v_call: TRBV19; j_call: TRBJ1-5; clone_size: NA; d_call: NA; cdr3_aa: CASSMRVGGNQPQHF; cdr3_nt: TGTGCCAGTAGTATGCGAGTCGGCGGCAATCAGCCCCAGCATTTT
v_call: TRBV27; j_call: TRBJ1-1; clone_size: NA; d_call: NA; cdr3_aa: CASRVAGTNTEAFF; cdr3_nt: TGTGCCAGCAGGGTTGCAGGGACGAACACTGAAGCTTTCTTT